Listed here is a single T cell receptor (beta chain). Its antigen is undetermined. This entry is derived from a study of OX40 agonist ivuxolimab in advanced cancers. Turning to the study itself: Patients received ivuxolimab, an agonistic anti-OX40 (CD134) antibody. Ivuxolimab was administered intravenously to patients at 0.01 to 10 mg/kg every 2 weeks.

The table came from immunoSEQ multiplex PCR; TCRdb's copy has only in-frame clones and leaves some out. The sample shows tens of thousands of clones, roughly nine tenths of them seen only once. Study observations and caveats: The antigens recognized by the expanded peripheral T cells, that is their antigen specificity, were not determined. Fewer expanded clones were found on average in CD4+ than in CD8+ T cells.

V was shortened by 7 bases and J by 4 bases, with 11 bases between the two germline ends. Germline V gene sequence: CDR1 LNHDA, CDR2 SQIVND (reference sequence). The CDR3 spans 13 residues. The source material was CD4+ or CD8+ T cells sorted from blood, sampled in a trial of the OX40 agonist ivuxolimab. The chain links TRBV19 to TRBJ1-5; D gene unclear. This sequence was found in an adult with an advanced solid tumor such as melanoma, head and neck, liver or kidney cancer. CDR3 in DNA: TGTGCCAGTATGGGCAGAAGTAATCAGCCCCAGCATTTT. The encoded protein is CASMGRSNQPQHF.